Included here is one TCR beta chain sequence, with context. RNA was extracted with the RNeasy kit, and a quantity of roughly 0.5 to 1 ug was reverse transcribed using random hexamers. A multiplex approach, immunoSEQ multiplex PCR, amplified TCR beta CDR3 across 54 Vbeta and 13 Jbeta. One entry per CDR3 protein results from TCRdb running MiXCR on the immunoSEQ multiplex PCR reads. The sample consists of 50,000 or so distinct CDR3 sequences, 93% of them appearing once. The J segment lost 3 bases and the V segment lost 3 bases, leaving 6 bases of the junction unmatched. The CDR3 sequence is 15 residues long. CDR1 is DFQATT and CDR2 is SNEGSKA in the germline V gene (reference sequence). This sample was included in a study of CD8 T cells in Susac syndrome. The authors sequenced TCR beta from blood CD8+ and CD4+ T cells. While CD8+ and CD4+ T cells were isolated negatively, TEMRA cells were enriched by FACS.

J is TRBJ1-1 and V is TRBV20-1; 11 positions agree with TRBD1. Sample: CD8+ T cells from PBMCs. This clonotype originated in a human donor with multiple sclerosis. As DNA, the CDR3 is TGCAGTGCTAGGGGGACGGGACAGGGGGACACTGAAGCTTTCTTT. It yields the protein CSARGTGQGDTEAFF.